Listed below are T cell receptor beta chains from one sample, sequenced in a study of blood T cell repertoires in COVID-19. Measured with immunoSEQ multiplex PCR; TCRdb has only the in-frame clones, and not every one. The table lists hundreds of thousands of clones, 80% to 90% of them singletons, with about 9.8% in the top ten. The sample comprised PBMCs or T cells enriched from blood (not recorded which). All receptors come from a woman younger than 30 who had recovered from COVID-19. CDR3s include the opening cysteine and the closing phenylalanine or tryptophan. The D gene is left open where the match is weak. Clone size is shown for a subset of rows, as once, few, many or a class of expanded clone.

clone_size: once; j_call: TRBJ1-5; v_call: TRBV27; d_call: -; cdr3_aa: CASSIQQGGEQPQHF; cdr3_nt: TGTGCCAGCAGTATCCAACAGGGTGGCGAACAGCCCCAGCATTTT
clone_size: -; j_call: TRBJ1-4; v_call: TRBV5-1; d_call: -; cdr3_aa: CASRTATNEKLFF; cdr3_nt: TGCGCCAGCAGGACAGCAACTAATGAAAAACTGTTTTTT
clone_size: -; j_call: TRBJ1-2; v_call: TRBV28; d_call: -; cdr3_aa: CASSKTPGAGAGYTF; cdr3_nt: TGTGCCAGCAGTAAAACCCCAGGGGCGGGGGCTGGCTACACCTTC
clone_size: once; j_call: TRBJ1-1; v_call: TRBV6-5; d_call: -; cdr3_aa: CASSPLGGNTEAFF; cdr3_nt: TGTGCCAGCAGTCCTCTAGGGGGGAACACTGAAGCTTTCTTT
clone_size: -; j_call: TRBJ1-6; v_call: TRBV28; d_call: TRBD1; cdr3_aa: CASLGTGNSPLHF; cdr3_nt: TGTGCCAGCCTGGGGACAGGGAATTCACCCCTCCACTTT
clone_size: -; j_call: TRBJ2-5; v_call: TRBV6-2/TRBV6-3; d_call: -; cdr3_aa: CASSSGLVETQYF; cdr3_nt: TGTGCCAGCAGTTCGGGACTCGTTGAGACCCAGTACTTC
clone_size: -; j_call: TRBJ1-2; v_call: TRBV4-2; d_call: TRBD1; cdr3_aa: CASSQEGYRTGVRYTF; cdr3_nt: TGTGCCAGCAGCCAAGAGGGTTATAGGACAGGGGTACGCTACACCTTC
clone_size: -; j_call: TRBJ2-1; v_call: TRBV7-3; d_call: TRBD2; cdr3_aa: CASSLGLAGGHNEQFF; cdr3_nt: TGTGCCAGCAGCTTGGGACTAGCGGGGGGTCACAATGAGCAGTTCTTC
clone_size: once; j_call: TRBJ2-1; v_call: TRBV5-1; d_call: TRBD1; cdr3_aa: CASSRDRPSSYNEQFF; cdr3_nt: TGCGCCAGCAGCCGGGACAGGCCAAGCTCCTACAATGAGCAGTTCTTC
clone_size: many; j_call: TRBJ1-2; v_call: TRBV7-9; d_call: TRBD1; cdr3_aa: CASSSTDRDLGYTF; cdr3_nt: TGTGCCAGCAGCTCAACCGACAGGGACCTAGGCTACACCTTC
clone_size: -; j_call: TRBJ1-5; v_call: TRBV20-1; d_call: TRBD1; cdr3_aa: CSASIPGQGYYGNQPQHF; cdr3_nt: TGCAGTGCTAGTATTCCGGGACAGGGCTATTATGGCAATCAGCCCCAGCATTTT
clone_size: -; j_call: TRBJ2-5; v_call: TRBV9; d_call: -; cdr3_aa: CASSLAEGFQETQYF; cdr3_nt: TGTGCCAGCAGCTTAGCGGAGGGATTCCAAGAGACCCAGTACTTC
clone_size: -; j_call: TRBJ1-6; v_call: TRBV4-3; d_call: -; cdr3_aa: CASSQDARGYNSPLHF; cdr3_nt: TGCGCCAGCAGCCAAGATGCACGGGGTTATAATTCACCCCTCCACTTT
clone_size: -; j_call: TRBJ1-2; v_call: TRBV7-9; d_call: TRBD1; cdr3_aa: CASSSDLSGGYSNYGYTF; cdr3_nt: TGTGCCAGCAGCTCCGATTTGTCAGGGGGATACTCTAACTATGGCTACACCTTC
clone_size: -; j_call: TRBJ1-1; v_call: TRBV27; d_call: TRBD1; cdr3_aa: CASSLWTGEGGTEAFF; cdr3_nt: TGTGCCAGCAGTTTATGGACAGGGGAGGGGGGAACTGAAGCTTTCTTT
clone_size: -; j_call: TRBJ1-2; v_call: TRBV7-3; d_call: -; cdr3_aa: CASSPHGPNWGENYGYTF; cdr3_nt: TGTGCCAGCAGTCCTCACGGGCCTAACTGGGGAGAAAACTATGGCTACACCTTC
clone_size: once; j_call: TRBJ1-2; v_call: TRBV2; d_call: TRBD1; cdr3_aa: CASSVSGTDGYTF; cdr3_nt: TGTGCCAGCAGTGTGTCCGGGACAGATGGCTACACCTTC
clone_size: -; j_call: TRBJ2-2; v_call: TRBV7-7; d_call: TRBD1; cdr3_aa: CASSLGGQGVSAGELFF; cdr3_nt: TGTGCCAGCAGCTTAGGTGGACAGGGAGTTAGTGCCGGGGAGCTGTTTTTT
clone_size: -; j_call: TRBJ1-1; v_call: TRBV4-1; d_call: -; cdr3_aa: CASSYRDTTEAFF; cdr3_nt: TGCGCCAGCAGCTACCGGGACACCACTGAAGCTTTCTTT
clone_size: -; j_call: TRBJ2-1; v_call: TRBV5-1; d_call: -; cdr3_aa: CASSLGLAHNEQFF; cdr3_nt: TGCGCCAGCAGCCTGGGGCTAGCTCACAATGAGCAGTTCTTC
clone_size: -; j_call: TRBJ2-2; v_call: TRBV7-3; d_call: -; cdr3_aa: CASSPPAGELFF; cdr3_nt: TGTGCCAGCAGCCCCCCGGCCGGGGAGCTGTTTTTT
clone_size: few; j_call: TRBJ1-1; v_call: TRBV7-2; d_call: -; cdr3_aa: CASSLQQGGTEAFF; cdr3_nt: TGTGCCAGCAGCTTGCAACAGGGAGGGACTGAAGCTTTCTTT
clone_size: -; j_call: TRBJ1-1; v_call: TRBV7-2; d_call: TRBD1; cdr3_aa: CASEGAGFEAFF; cdr3_nt: TGTGCCAGCGAGGGGGCCGGTTTTGAAGCTTTCTTT
clone_size: -; j_call: TRBJ2-3; v_call: TRBV12-3/TRBV12-4; d_call: -; cdr3_aa: CASRLLDTQYF; cdr3_nt: TGTGCCAGCAGACTATTGGATACGCAGTATTTT
clone_size: -; j_call: TRBJ1-1; v_call: TRBV28; d_call: -; cdr3_aa: CASSSPTMGEAFF; cdr3_nt: TGTGCCAGCAGTTCCCCCACTATGGGTGAAGCTTTCTTT
clone_size: -; j_call: TRBJ1-3; v_call: TRBV19; d_call: TRBD1; cdr3_aa: CASSFSPDRITGNTIYF; cdr3_nt: TGTGCCAGTAGTTTCTCCCCGGACAGGATCACTGGAAACACCATATATTTT
clone_size: -; j_call: TRBJ2-6; v_call: TRBV7-2; d_call: -; cdr3_aa: CASSPQTGTGANVLTF; cdr3_nt: TGTGCCAGCAGCCCCCAAACAGGGACTGGGGCCAACGTCCTGACTTTC
clone_size: -; j_call: TRBJ1-1; v_call: TRBV4-1; d_call: -; cdr3_aa: CASSRDKNTEAFF; cdr3_nt: TGCGCCAGCAGCCGGGACAAGAACACTGAAGCTTTCTTT
clone_size: -; j_call: TRBJ1-1; v_call: TRBV28; d_call: -; cdr3_aa: CASSLGEGEAFF; cdr3_nt: TGTGCCAGCAGTTTAGGGGAGGGTGAAGCTTTCTTT
clone_size: -; j_call: TRBJ2-1; v_call: TRBV5-4; d_call: TRBD2; cdr3_aa: CASSLGQRGRADEQFF; cdr3_nt: TGTGCCAGCAGCTTGGGACAGCGGGGACGGGCGGATGAGCAGTTCTTC
clone_size: -; j_call: TRBJ2-1; v_call: TRBV7-3; d_call: TRBD2; cdr3_aa: CASSPEVAGVRSYNEQFF; cdr3_nt: TGTGCCAGCAGCCCCGAAGTAGCGGGAGTACGCTCCTACAATGAGCAGTTCTTC
clone_size: -; j_call: TRBJ2-3; v_call: TRBV7-9; d_call: TRBD1; cdr3_aa: CASSPVTGIDTQYF; cdr3_nt: TGTGCCAGCAGCCCAGTGACAGGGATTGATACGCAGTATTTT
clone_size: -; j_call: TRBJ1-1; v_call: TRBV7-2; d_call: -; cdr3_aa: CASSEVLGAKAFF; cdr3_nt: TGTGCCAGCAGCGAGGTACTGGGGGCGAAAGCTTTCTTT
clone_size: once; j_call: TRBJ1-2; v_call: TRBV18; d_call: -; cdr3_aa: CASSPQGRNYGYTF; cdr3_nt: TGTGCCAGCTCACCACAGGGGCGAAACTATGGCTACACCTTC
clone_size: -; j_call: TRBJ1-1; v_call: TRBV6-4; d_call: -; cdr3_aa: CASSEIRGTEAFF; cdr3_nt: TGTGCCAGCAGTGAGATACGGGGGACTGAAGCTTTCTTT
clone_size: -; j_call: TRBJ1-1; v_call: TRBV28; d_call: TRBD1; cdr3_aa: CASSLTGGYTEAFF; cdr3_nt: TGTGCCAGCAGTTTGACAGGGGGTTACACTGAAGCTTTCTTT
clone_size: -; j_call: TRBJ2-7; v_call: TRBV7-3; d_call: TRBD2; cdr3_aa: CASSLTERGFFLRAYEQYF; cdr3_nt: TGTGCCAGCAGCTTAACGGAGCGGGGGTTTTTCCTACGAGCCTACGAGCAGTACTTC
clone_size: -; j_call: TRBJ2-3; v_call: TRBV9; d_call: TRBD2; cdr3_aa: CASSALAGDRADTQYF; cdr3_nt: TGTGCCAGCAGCGCACTAGCGGGGGATCGCGCAGATACGCAGTATTTT
clone_size: -; j_call: TRBJ2-4; v_call: TRBV25-1; d_call: TRBD2; cdr3_aa: CASSSGLGQNIQYF; cdr3_nt: TGTGCCAGCAGTTCAGGACTAGGACAAAACATTCAGTACTTC
clone_size: -; j_call: TRBJ1-1; v_call: TRBV6-6; d_call: TRBD1; cdr3_aa: CASIPTGGLSEAFF; cdr3_nt: TGTGCCAGCATCCCGACAGGGGGGTTGAGTGAAGCTTTCTTT
clone_size: -; j_call: TRBJ1-1; v_call: TRBV6-5; d_call: -; cdr3_aa: CASSQGVEAFF; cdr3_nt: TGTGCCAGCAGTCAGGGTGTGGAAGCTTTCTTT
clone_size: -; j_call: TRBJ1-3; v_call: TRBV13; d_call: -; cdr3_aa: CASSLVRANTIYF; cdr3_nt: TGTGCCAGCAGCTTAGTCAGGGCAAACACCATATATTTT
clone_size: -; j_call: TRBJ1-5; v_call: TRBV4-2; d_call: TRBD1; cdr3_aa: CASSQRRQGGPQPQHF; cdr3_nt: TGTGCCAGCAGCCAACGAAGACAGGGGGGGCCTCAGCCCCAGCATTTT
clone_size: -; j_call: TRBJ1-4; v_call: TRBV15; d_call: -; cdr3_aa: CATSRSRQRGGEKLFF; cdr3_nt: TGTGCCACCAGCAGATCACGTCAGAGAGGGGGTGAAAAACTGTTTTTT
clone_size: -; j_call: TRBJ1-1; v_call: TRBV3-1/TRBV3-2; d_call: -; cdr3_aa: CASSQDHTSTEAFF; cdr3_nt: TGTGCCAGCAGCCAAGATCATACATCGACTGAAGCTTTCTTT
clone_size: -; j_call: TRBJ2-7; v_call: TRBV7-2; d_call: TRBD2; cdr3_aa: CASSIRGGVDEQYF; cdr3_nt: TGTGCCAGCAGCATACGCGGGGGGGTCGACGAGCAGTACTTC
clone_size: -; j_call: TRBJ2-2; v_call: TRBV6-2/TRBV6-3; d_call: -; cdr3_aa: CASSYPDQGYSTGELFF; cdr3_nt: TGTGCCAGCAGTTACCCCGATCAGGGGTACAGCACCGGGGAGCTGTTTTTT
clone_size: -; j_call: TRBJ1-5; v_call: TRBV7-8; d_call: -; cdr3_aa: CASSLRGGLSNQPQHF; cdr3_nt: TGTGCCAGCAGCTTAAGGGGCGGATTGAGCAATCAGCCCCAGCATTTT